This entry features one TCR beta chain sequence. What antigen it recognizes has not been identified. No per-base quality is available; no much larger clone lies one base away. Enrolling through a virtual design, the prospective study's participants ranged in age from roughly 18 to 95 years and lived across 24 United States geographic areas. In the prospective study, cohorts were assigned on the basis of participant-reported clinical history obtained from a screening survey and a study questionnaire. ImmuneRACE Cohort 3 recovered participants were defined by two consecutive negative NP/OP PCR tests, healthcare professional clearance, or symptom resolution. In the prospective study, mobile phlebotomists collected whole blood, serum and a nasopharyngeal or oropharyngeal swab from each participant. Participants in the prospective study had the option to provide additional blood draws and questionnaires over an approximately two-month period. Before DNA extraction, prospective study blood samples were shipped either frozen or at room temperature.

This sample was taken from a study of blood T cell repertoires in COVID-19 (dated by TCRdb to 2018 to 2020). Looking at the study overall: Samples covering the acute and convalescent phases of COVID-19 were provided by collaborators in the United States, Italy and Spain. The material from the prospective study consisted of cDNA or gDNA derived from T cells, B-cell-depleted T cells, or PBMCs. Deeply sampled blood TCRbeta repertoires from subjects exposed to, actively infected with, or recovered from COVID-19 were included in the dataset. The repertoires were released in a freely available public database meant as a resource for research on the immune response to SARS-CoV-2. Samples came from the ongoing ImmuneRACE study (first 160 participants) plus 1,254 subjects from 6 global collaborators. Sample metadata almost always included a de-identified subject ID, COVID-19 status, age in years and sex. Where HLA class I and class II types were available, the types were taken from metadata supplied by the sample provider, not from assay-based typing. Here is what the overall study found, with its caveats: How much clinical and demographic metadata was included differed by source and by participant, and the metadata was provided uncurated.

TCRbeta CDR3 regions were amplified from genomic DNA using the immunoSEQ Assay, a bias-controlled multiplex PCR. The original pipeline was this. Within the assay, amplification of reference gene primers was used to estimate how many nucleated cells each sample contained. To quantify the absolute abundance of each unique TCRbeta CDR3 rearrangement, sequence reads were collapsed and filtered. For each sample, productive Simpson clonality was calculated by taking the square root of Simpson's diversity index across productive rearrangements. This immuneACCESS table, as held by TCRdb, lists in-frame sequences with V and J called but not all clones. Of the missing ones, under half trace to an unresolved V gene in checked studies; the others have no known cause. V, J and clone size are taken as reported in that table, and D and trimming were inferred from the DNA itself. This sample holds approximately 170,000 clones; about 84% were observed only once. The ten largest clones represent about 12% of the sample.

The receptor's source is a man between 45 and 60 years old who had recovered from COVID-19. The sequenced sample consisted of PBMCs or T cells enriched from blood (not recorded which).

This receptor has the CDR3 CASSQVGEGVSQPQHF. The base sequence is TGCGCCAGCAGCCAAGTTGGAGAGGGGGTCAGTCAGCCCCAGCATTTT. The V and J genes are TRBV4-1 and TRBJ1-5; TRBD1 is possibly the D segment (6 matching bases). The CDR3 starts with the cysteine, ends with the phenylalanine, and has 16 residues. Just CDR3 DNA is preserved here, 48 bases in frame from base 1. The germline V gene encodes CDR1 MGHRA and CDR2 YSYEKL. V and J are truncated by 1 base and 6 bases respectively, leaving an intervening sequence of 16 bases.